Given below is one TCR beta chain in context. The data belong to a study of post-analysis software for immune sequencing data. This CDR3 has 16 amino acids. Germline CDR1 is LGHDT and CDR2 is YNNKEL (reference sequence). V was pared by 2 bases and J by 2 bases, with 6 bases of the junction left unmatched. Each TCR beta cDNA library carried unique molecular identifiers. With about 0.95 to 10 million T cells as the source, some 510,000 cDNA molecules resulted. MiXCR was run by TCRdb on the PCR reads, yielding one entry per CDR3 protein. Altogether under 200,000 distinct CDR3 sequences are present, about 34% being singletons, with the ten largest covering over 25%.

V gene TRBV3-1 combines with J gene TRBJ2-3; TRBD2 agrees at 8 bases. The sequencing here drew on blood, taken after autologous hematopoietic stem cell transplantation. This receptor was identified in a girl aged 10 to 17 with multiple sclerosis. CDR3 amino acids: CASSQMREVATDTQYF. The CDR3 DNA sequence: TGTGCCAGCAGCCAAATGCGGGAGGTCGCCACAGATACGCAGTATTTT.